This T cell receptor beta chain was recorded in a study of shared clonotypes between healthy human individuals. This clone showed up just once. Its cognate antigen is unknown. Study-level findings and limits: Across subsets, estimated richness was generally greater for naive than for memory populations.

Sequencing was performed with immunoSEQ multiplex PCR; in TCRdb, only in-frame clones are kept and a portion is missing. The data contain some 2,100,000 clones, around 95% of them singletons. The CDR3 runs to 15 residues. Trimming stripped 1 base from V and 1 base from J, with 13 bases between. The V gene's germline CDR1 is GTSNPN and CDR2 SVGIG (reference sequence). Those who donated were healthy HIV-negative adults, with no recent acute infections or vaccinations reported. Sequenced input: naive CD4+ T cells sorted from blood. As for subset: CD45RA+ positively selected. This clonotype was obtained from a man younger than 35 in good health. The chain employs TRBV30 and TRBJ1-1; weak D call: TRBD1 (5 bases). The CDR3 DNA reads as TGTGCCTGGAGTGCGATGGGACGGACGAACACTGAAGCTTTCTTT. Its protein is CAWSAMGRTNTEAFF.